This T cell receptor beta chain was captured in a study of beta chain features in type 1 diabetes. Overall study findings and caveats: Shorter TCRB CDR3s, moderately but significantly so, were found in Type 1 diabetes patients in all four CD4+ subsets. TCRB repertoires of naive, central memory and Treg cells appeared more similar among patients than among healthy donors.

Germline-derived CDR1 and CDR2 are MGHRA and YSYEKL. The V end lost 1 base, the J end lost 7 bases, and 13 bases lay between the germline ends. The CDR3 is 15 amino acids. This clone was seen a handful of times. Antigen unknown. As every portion of the isolated RNA was reverse transcribed, the sequencing read expressed TCRB transcripts. Sequencing used immunoSEQ multiplex PCR; TCRdb keeps in-frame clones, though not all of them. This sample has 500,000 to 700,000 clones, with about 16% found just once. The V gene is TRBV4-1, the J gene TRBJ1-4, with D unresolved. Material for sequencing was naive CD4+ T cells from blood. This sequence originates from a man aged 18 to 30 in good health. Here the CDR3 DNA reads TGCGCCAGCAGCCAAGTGGGCTACCGGGTTGAAAAACTGTTTTTT. Its protein product is CASSQVGYRVEKLFF.